This TCR beta chain was identified during a study of tissue T cells after allogeneic stem cell transplantation. Overall study context: Four unmodified and three CD34-selected T-cell-depleted grafts went to graft-versus-host disease patients. Points from the study as a whole: Tissue-detected TCR repertoire was only partly captured by blood and spleen T cells.

Data came from immunoSEQ multiplex PCR; TCRdb stores just in-frame clones and leaves some out. The sample carries 4,500 to 7,000 clones, less than 80% recorded once. With respect to this clone: As yet, its antigen is unknown.

Germline values: CDR1 LGHDT, CDR2 YNNKEL (reference sequence). The CDR3 totals 13 residues. Trimming removed 5 bases from V and 1 base from J, with 8 bases in between. This sequence was found in a man between 40 and 70 years old who later had graft-versus-host disease after an allogeneic stem cell transplant. Specimen: blood, collected before transplantation. V and J are TRBV3-1 (or the pseudogene TRBV3-2) and TRBJ1-1; TRBD1 is a possible D gene (5 bases). CDR3 nucleotides: TGTGCCAGCAGCAGCCAGGGGAACACTGAAGCTTTCTTT. This encodes CASSSQGNTEAFF.